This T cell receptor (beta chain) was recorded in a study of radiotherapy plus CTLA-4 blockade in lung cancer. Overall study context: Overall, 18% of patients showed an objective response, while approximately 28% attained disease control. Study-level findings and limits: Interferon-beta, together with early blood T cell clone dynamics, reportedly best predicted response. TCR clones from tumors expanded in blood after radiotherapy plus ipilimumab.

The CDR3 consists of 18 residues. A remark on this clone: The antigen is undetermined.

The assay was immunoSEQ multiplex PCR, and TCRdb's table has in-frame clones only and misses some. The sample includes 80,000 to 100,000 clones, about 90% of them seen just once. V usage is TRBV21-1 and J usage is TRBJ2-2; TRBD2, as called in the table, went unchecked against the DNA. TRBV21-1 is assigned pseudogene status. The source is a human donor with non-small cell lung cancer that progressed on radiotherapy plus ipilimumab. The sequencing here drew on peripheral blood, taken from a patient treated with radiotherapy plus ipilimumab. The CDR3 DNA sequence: TGTGCCAGCAGCAAGGGAAGTGGACTCGCCCCGGGGACCGGGGAGCTGTTTTTT. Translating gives CASSKGSGLAPGTGELFF.